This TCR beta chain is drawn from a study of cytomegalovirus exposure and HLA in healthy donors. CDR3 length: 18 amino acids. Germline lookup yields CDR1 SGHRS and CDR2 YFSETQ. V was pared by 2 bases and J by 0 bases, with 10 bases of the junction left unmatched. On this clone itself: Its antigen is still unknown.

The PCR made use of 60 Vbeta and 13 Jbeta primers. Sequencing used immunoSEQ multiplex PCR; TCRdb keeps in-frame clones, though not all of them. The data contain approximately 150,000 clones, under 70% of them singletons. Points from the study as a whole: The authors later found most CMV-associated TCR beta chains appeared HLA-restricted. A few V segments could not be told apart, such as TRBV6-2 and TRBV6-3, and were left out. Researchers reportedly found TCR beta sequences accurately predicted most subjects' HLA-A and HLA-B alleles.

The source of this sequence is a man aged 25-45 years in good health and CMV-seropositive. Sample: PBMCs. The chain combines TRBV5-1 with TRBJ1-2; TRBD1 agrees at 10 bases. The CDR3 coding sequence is TGCGCCAGCAGCTTAGGACAGGGGGTCAGGAATGCTAACTATGGCTACACCTTC. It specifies CASSLGQGVRNANYGYTF.